This record looks at one TCR beta chain sequence and its context. MiXCR, applied by TCRdb to the RACE reads, yields one record per CDR3 protein. The sample has around 300,000 distinct CDR3 sequences, about 7% seen once. The time point here: patch test 1, 2 weeks after DPC sensitization. Treatment reported: therapeutic diphenylcyclopropenone sensitization with weekly scalp DPC. CDR1 and CDR2 from the germline V gene are DFQATT and SNEGSKA (reference sequence). This CDR3 is 14 amino acids long. Trimming shortened V by 3 bases and J by 3 bases, and 14 bases separated the two germline ends. This entry is derived from a study of human T cells and chemical hapten exposure.

The TCR was taken from a woman younger than 35 with alopecia areata. Some clones in this sample may be carry-over from other donors' samples. This chain links TRBV20-1 with TRBJ1-1; no clear D gene. Material: whole blood, obtained in connection with sensitization to the hapten diphenylcyclopropenone (DPC). The CDR3 region is CSARMPGSDTEAFF. The CDR3 DNA sequence: TGCAGTGCTAGGATGCCGGGGAGTGACACTGAAGCTTTCTTT.